The 28 T cell receptor beta chains reported below all come from one sample, sequenced in a study of lymphopenia after photon versus proton radiotherapy. Profiled with immunoSEQ multiplex PCR; TCRdb holds only in-frame clones, not every one. The top ten hold around 5% of the sample, which has around 160,000 clones, 88% seen once. The sample consisted of peripheral blood, taken from a patient treated with photon-based radiotherapy. The receptors here all came from a man aged 50-59 years with gastric cancer.

J is TRBJ2-7 and V is TRBV5-6; the match to TRBD2 covers 12 bases. V dropped 4 bases and J dropped 5; count of bases not matched to a gene: 7. This CDR3 contains 15 residues. Germline V lookup: CDR1 SGHDT, CDR2 YYEEEE. The CDR3 here is CASSLRLAGVHEQYF. For the CDR3, the DNA is TGTGCCAGCAGCCTGAGACTAGCGGGAGTCCACGAGCAGTACTTC. Looking up the rest from reference TRBV5-6 and TRBJ2-7 gives the full variable domain: DAGVTQSPTHLIKTRGQQVTLRCSPKSGHDTVSWYQQALGQGPQFIFQYYEEEERQRGNFPDRFSGHQFPNYSSELNVNALLLGDSALYLCASSLRLAGVHEQYFGPGTRLTVT.

The chain recombines TRBV28 with TRBJ2-7; D tentatively reads TRBD1 or TRBD2 (5 bases each). Germline loops: CDR1 MDHEN, CDR2 SYDVKM. CDR3 length: 14 residues. Trimming shortened V by 6 bases and J by 1 base, and 13 bases separated the two germline ends. The CDR3: CASRPGTGSYEQYF. The CDR3 DNA reads TGTGCCAGCAGACCAGGGACGGGTTCCTACGAGCAGTACTTC. The full variable domain, in which reference TRBV28 and TRBJ2-7 provide the parts outside the CDR3, is DVKVTQSSRYLVKRTGEKVFLECVQDMDHENMFWYRQDPGLGLRLIYFSYDVKMKEKGDIPEGYSVSREKKERFSLILESASTNQTSMYLCASRPGTGSYEQYFGPGTRLTVT.

The J gene is TRBJ2-3, the V gene TRBV23-1; no clear D. TRBV23-1 is an open reading frame, and its role is uncertain. The CDR3 covers 11 residues. The ends were cut back, 0 bases at V and 7 bases at J, with 2 bases in the middle. DNA of the CDR3: TGCGCCAGCAGTCAATCCTATACGCAGTATTTT. It codes for CASSQSYTQYF.

V and J are TRBV5-4 and TRBJ2-1, with 11 bases aligning to TRBD2. The V gene end was trimmed by 2 bases and the J gene end by 2 bases; junction bases not matched to a gene: 0. The CDR3 consists of 15 residues. Germline CDR1 and CDR2: SGHNT and YYREEE (reference sequence). CDR3 nucleotide sequence: TGTGCCAGCAGCTTTAGCGGGAGGGCCTACAATGAGCAGTTCTTC. Translated: CASSFSGRAYNEQFF.

The chain has TRBV7-6 and TRBJ1-1, with TRBD1 as a possible D gene (5 bases). The CDR3 consists of 14 residues. Germline CDR1 and CDR2: SGHVS and FNYEAQ. The germline V and J ends were trimmed by 0 bases and 5 bases, with 10 bases remaining between them. The CDR3 DNA reads as TGTGCCAGCAGCTTAGCGGGGGGGAGGACTGAAGCTTTCTTT. This encodes CASSLAGGRTEAFF.

The rearrangement joins TRBV28 to TRBJ2-7; 7 nucleotides agree with TRBD1. There are 13 residues in the CDR3. V lost 3 bases and J lost 2; bases outside the gene matches: 1. The germline V gene encodes CDR1 MDHEN and CDR2 SYDVKM. The DNA for the CDR3 is TGTGCCAGCAGTTTCGGGACAGCCTACGAGCAGTACTTC. Protein: CASSFGTAYEQYF. The whole variable domain, remainder taken from reference TRBV28 and TRBJ2-7, is DVKVTQSSRYLVKRTGEKVFLECVQDMDHENMFWYRQDPGLGLRLIYFSYDVKMKEKGDIPEGYSVSREKKERFSLILESASTNQTSMYLCASSFGTAYEQYFGPGTRLTVT.

The J gene is TRBJ1-1, the V gene TRBV19; D may be TRBD1 (6 bases). The germline gives CDR1 LNHDA, CDR2 SQIVND (reference sequence). The V end lost 4 bases, the J end lost 7 bases, and 10 bases lay between the germline ends. The CDR3 contains 12 residues. CDR3 in DNA: TGTGCCAGTAGTAATAGACAGGATGAAGCTTTCTTT. Its translation: CASSNRQDEAFF.

The chain employs TRBV15 and TRBJ2-3; D gene uncertain. The V end was cut by 4 bases, the J end by 1 base, with 9 bases between. The CDR3 runs to 14 residues. Germline CDR1 LNHNV, CDR2 YYDKDF (reference sequence). CDR3 in amino acids: CATSIPTGTDTQYF. CDR3 nucleotide sequence: TGTGCCACCAGCATCCCGACGGGCACAGATACGCAGTATTTT.

This chain uses TRBV4-1 with TRBJ2-7; D may be TRBD2 (5 bases). Between the trimmed V and J ends, which lost 1 base and 3 bases, there was a span of 13 bases. The CDR3 has 15 residues. Looked up from germline, CDR1 is MGHRA and CDR2 is YSYEKL. CDR3 protein: CASSQAEDSGYEQYF. Here the CDR3 DNA reads TGCGCCAGCAGCCAAGCTGAGGACTCAGGCTACGAGCAGTACTTC.

The rearrangement uses TRBV7-9 and TRBJ1-1; maybe TRBD1 (6 bases). The germline V gene encodes CDR1 SEHNR and CDR2 FQNEAQ (reference sequence). V was cut by 5 bases and J by 3 bases, with 10 bases left in between. CDR3 length: 13 residues. CDR3 sequence reads: CASSHTGYTEAFF. CDR3 DNA sequence: TGTGCCAGCAGCCATACAGGGTACACTGAAGCTTTCTTT.

The chain couples TRBV15 to TRBJ1-4; 7 bases align to TRBD1. V shed 3 bases and J 6 bases; nucleotides not matched to a gene: 4. Per the germline V gene, CDR1 is LNHNV and CDR2 is YYDKDF (reference sequence). This CDR3 has 14 amino acids. The CDR3 region is CATSRDRQDEKLFF. The CDR3 coding sequence is TGTGCCACCAGCAGGGACAGGCAGGATGAAAAACTGTTTTTT.

The chain recombines TRBV18 with TRBJ1-1; TRBD1 matches 7 bases. Germline CDR1 is KGHSH and CDR2 is LQKENI. V shed 0 bases, J shed 2 bases, and the junction held 6 bases outside the gene matches. The CDR3 length is 16 residues. The CDR3: CASSPPGQRINTEAFF. CDR3 nucleotide sequence: TGTGCCAGCTCACCACCGGGACAGCGGATCAACACTGAAGCTTTCTTT.

The chain recombines TRBV7-8 with TRBJ1-1; D possibly corresponds to TRBD1 (5 bases). Trimming cost V 2 bases and J 6 bases, with 13 bases left between them. The CDR3 covers 14 residues. Germline V gene sequence: CDR1 SGHVS, CDR2 FQNEAQ. CDR3 coding DNA: TGTGCCAGCAGCTTACGGGGGGGATTCGCTGAAGCTTTCTTT. This codes for CASSLRGGFAEAFF.

The chain has TRBV5-5 and TRBJ2-1, with 8 bases fitting TRBD2. This CDR3 is built from 16 residues. Germline CDR1 reads SGHKS; CDR2 reads YYEKEE (reference sequence). V trimming: 1 base; J trimming: 7 bases; junction bases outside the gene matches: 10. The CDR3 nucleotides read TGTGCCAGCAGCTTGATGAGGGGACTAGTGTGGAATGAGCAGTTCTTC. It is translated as CASSLMRGLVWNEQFF.

The chain couples TRBV19 to TRBJ2-6, with D perhaps matching TRBD1 (6 bases). The germline V gene encodes CDR1 LNHDA and CDR2 SQIVND (reference sequence). This CDR3 is 16 amino acids long. V lost 3 bases and J 0 bases, leaving 9 bases between the germline ends. The DNA of the CDR3 is TGTGCCAGTAGTATTGGGACAAGCTCTGGGGCCAACGTCCTGACTTTC. Amino acids: CASSIGTSSGANVLTF.

The V and J genes are TRBV6-1 and TRBJ1-1; 9 bases are a match to TRBD1. The CDR3 covers 14 residues. Unmatched junction bases numbered 4, after V lost 0 bases and J lost 8 bases. Germline assignment: CDR1 MNHNS and CDR2 SASEGT. CDR3: CASSEAEDRGEAFF. The CDR3 nucleotides read TGTGCCAGCAGTGAAGCGGAGGACAGGGGCGAAGCTTTCTTT.

The chain has TRBV6-1 and TRBJ1-5; maybe TRBD1 (5 bases). Germline assignment: CDR1 MNHNS and CDR2 SASEGT. Trimming left V 3 bases short and J 1 base short, with 13 bases between. The CDR3 is made up of 16 amino acids. CDR3 nucleotides: TGTGCCAGCAGTGATGGTCTGGGGGTGAGCAATCAGCCCCAGCATTTT. The encoded protein is CASSDGLGVSNQPQHF.

In regard to this clone: The same CDR3 can be traced to other DNA sequences in this sample. The chain employs TRBV30 and TRBJ1-2; weak D call: TRBD1 (6 bases). This CDR3 has 11 amino acids. Trimming stripped 5 bases from V and 5 bases from J, with 9 bases between. CDR1 is GTSNPN and CDR2 is SVGIG in the germline V gene (reference sequence). This CDR3 reads CAWGTGYGYTF. In DNA form, the CDR3 reads TGTGCCTGGGGAACAGGGTATGGCTACACCTTC.

V usage is TRBV6-5 and J usage is TRBJ2-1; 9 bases are a match to TRBD1. The CDR3 loop spans 15 amino acids. Germline CDR1 and CDR2: MNHEY and SVGAGI. V dropped 6 bases and J dropped 7; count of bases not matched to a gene: 10. DNA of the CDR3: TGTGCCAGCAGCCCACAGGGGGCAGGTCGGAATGAGCAGTTCTTC. It encodes CASSPQGAGRNEQFF.

In DNA form, the CDR3 reads TGTGCCAGCAGTTTCTACAACAGGGCTCGCAATGAGCAGTTCTTC. Its translation: CASSFYNRARNEQFF. The V and J genes are TRBV27 and TRBJ2-1; perhaps TRBD1 as D (6 bases). V lost 3 bases and J lost 6, with 15 bases in between. This CDR3 is built from 15 residues. Germline assignment: CDR1 MNHEY and CDR2 SMNVEV (reference sequence).

The count of this clone is one. The chain couples TRBV6-5 to TRBJ2-7, with 10 bases aligning to TRBD2. With 6 bases clipped from V and 1 base from J, the junction kept 6 bases outside the gene matches. Germline assignment: CDR1 MNHEY and CDR2 SVGAGI. The length of the CDR3 is 15 residues. As DNA, the CDR3 is TGTGCCAGCAGGACCCCGGGACTAGCGTCCTACGAGCAGTACTTC. The encoded protein is CASRTPGLASYEQYF.

This sequence joins TRBV11-3 and TRBJ1-5; unclear D gene. Germline-derived CDR1 and CDR2 are SGHNT and YENEEA. CDR3 length equals 18 residues. V lost 2 bases and J 0 bases, leaving 17 bases between the germline ends. In nucleotides, the CDR3 is TGTGCCAGCAGCTTATGGAGACGGTCGAGATATAGCAATCAGCCCCAGCATTTT. Amino acid sequence: CASSLWRRSRYSNQPQHF.

This chain's CDR3 is CASSGRVPDTQYF. In DNA form, the CDR3 reads TGTGCCAGCTCGGGCAGGGTACCAGATACGCAGTATTTT. The chain is built from TRBV7-8 and TRBJ2-3; the D gene is possibly TRBD1 (5 bases). Germline CDR1 and CDR2: SGHVS and FQNEAQ. The CDR3 length is 13 residues. Trimming removed 8 bases from V and 4 bases from J, with 13 bases in between.

The V gene is TRBV11-2, the J gene TRBJ2-7; 7 nucleotides line up with TRBD2. The CDR3 has 16 amino acids. Germline-derived CDR1 and CDR2 are SGHAT and FQNNGV. V shed 6 bases, J shed 1 base, and the junction held 12 bases outside the gene matches. The CDR3 sequence: CASSLGGSFLSYEQYF. The CDR3 DNA reads as TGTGCCAGCAGTCTTGGCGGGAGCTTTCTATCCTACGAGCAGTACTTC.

This clone was observed a handful of times. This sequence joins TRBV5-1 and TRBJ2-7, with D perhaps matching TRBD2 (6 bases). The germline gives CDR1 SGHRS, CDR2 YFSETQ. The CDR3 consists of 14 residues. The V and J ends lost 4 bases and 0 bases respectively, with 11 bases between them. CDR3 region: CASSQTSSSYEQYF. The CDR3 coding sequence is TGCGCCAGCAGCCAGACTAGTTCCTCCTACGAGCAGTACTTC. The full variable domain, in which reference TRBV5-1 and TRBJ2-7 provide the parts outside the CDR3, is KAGVTQTPRYLIKTRGQQVTLSCSPISGHRSVSWYQQTPGQGLQFLFEYFSETQRNKGNFPGRFSGRQFSNSRSEMNVSTLELGDSALYLCASSQTSSSYEQYFGPGTRLTVT.

V gene TRBV5-4 combines with J gene TRBJ1-1; tentatively, D is TRBD1 (5 bases). The CDR3 contains 15 residues. The germline V gene encodes CDR1 SGHNT and CDR2 YYREEE (reference sequence). Trimming took 2 bases from V and 1 from J, leaving 12 bases between them. The CDR3 spells CASSFPGAGNTEAFF. The CDR3 nucleotides read TGTGCCAGCAGCTTCCCCGGGGCCGGGAACACTGAAGCTTTCTTT.

The chain carries TRBV28 and TRBJ1-2; possibly TRBD1 for D (6 bases). There are 16 residues in the CDR3. Germline V gene sequence: CDR1 MDHEN, CDR2 SYDVKM. V was cut by 1 base and J by 1 base, with 13 bases left in between. Here the CDR3 DNA reads TGTGCCAGCAGTTTATTCGGACAGTATGATAACTATGGCTACACCTTC. It encodes CASSLFGQYDNYGYTF.

The chain uses TRBV28 and TRBJ1-1; D is ambiguous. Trimming took 4 bases from V and 0 from J, leaving 9 bases between them. The CDR3 loop spans 14 amino acids. In germline, CDR1 is MDHEN, CDR2 SYDVKM. The chain's CDR3 is CASSSRAMNTEAFF. In nucleotides, the CDR3 is TGTGCCAGCAGTTCCCGCGCCATGAACACTGAAGCTTTCTTT.